The 29 T cell receptor beta chains below all came from one sample that was sequenced in a study of cytomegalovirus exposure and HLA in healthy donors. PCR was performed using 60 Vbeta and 13 Jbeta primers. The method was immunoSEQ multiplex PCR; TCRdb's version includes in-frame clones alone and lacks a portion of them. In the table there are 100,000 to 150,000 clones, around four fifths of which are singletons. Sequencing used PBMCs. These receptors were taken from a middle-aged woman in good health and CMV-seropositive.

The chain recombines TRBV18 with TRBJ2-7; the match to TRBD1 covers 9 bases. This CDR3 is 17 amino acids long. The junction had 11 bases not matched to a gene; V was cut back by 2 bases and J by 3 bases. Looked up from germline, CDR1 is KGHSH and CDR2 is LQKENI. The CDR3 sequence is CASSPVFLGTGNYEQYF. DNA of the CDR3: TGTGCCAGCTCACCAGTATTCCTCGGGACAGGGAACTACGAGCAGTACTTC.

This rearrangement joins TRBV7-9 to TRBJ2-1, with 12 bases lining up with TRBD1. CDR1 is SEHNR, CDR2 FQNEAQ, per germline (reference sequence). CDR3 length: 15 residues. Trimming cost V 5 bases and J 7 bases; bases outside gene matches: 6. CDR3 in amino acids: CASSVGTGGRNEQFF. In nucleotides, the CDR3 is TGTGCCAGCAGCGTCGGGACAGGGGGCAGGAATGAGCAGTTCTTC.

The V and J genes are TRBV5-6 and TRBJ2-1; 9 bases fit TRBD2. Germline V gene sequence: CDR1 SGHDT, CDR2 YYEEEE. The V gene end was trimmed by 2 bases and the J gene end by 7 bases; junction bases not matched to a gene: 13. The CDR3 loop spans 17 amino acids. The CDR3 protein is CASSFASAGGPGNEQFF. CDR3 nucleotide sequence: TGTGCCAGCAGCTTCGCGAGCGCGGGAGGGCCGGGGAATGAGCAGTTCTTC.

This clone was seen only once. The V gene is TRBV11-3, the J gene TRBJ2-3; 16 nucleotides match TRBD2. Losses at the gene ends were 5 bases for V and 4 bases for J; bases not matched to a gene: 9. The germline CDR1 and CDR2 sequences are SGHNT and YENEEA. CDR3 length: 18 amino acids. This CDR3 is CASSMGGLAGGIADTQYF. DNA of the CDR3: TGTGCCAGCAGCATGGGGGGACTAGCGGGAGGGATCGCAGATACGCAGTATTTT.

V and J are TRBV25-1 and TRBJ2-1, with 9 bases that match TRBD2. Germline CDR1 MGHDK, CDR2 SYGVNS. This CDR3 has 15 residues. The J segment lost 4 bases and the V segment lost 5 bases, leaving 6 bases of the junction unmatched. CDR3 sequence: CASSSAGGMYNEQFF. The CDR3 DNA follows: TGTGCCAGCAGTTCTGCGGGAGGGATGTACAATGAGCAGTTCTTC.

The rearrangement links TRBV5-6 to TRBJ2-7; 9 bases align to TRBD2. The CDR3 runs 16 residues. Looked up from germline, CDR1 is SGHDT and CDR2 is YYEEEE. Trimming cost V 2 bases and J 3 bases; bases outside gene matches: 9. The CDR3 sequence: CASSFVEAGGRYEQYF. The DNA of the CDR3 is TGTGCCAGCAGCTTTGTAGAGGCGGGAGGGCGCTACGAGCAGTACTTC.

The J gene is TRBJ2-1, the V gene TRBV19; D may be TRBD2 (6 bases). The CDR3 is 15 residues long. V was cut by 2 bases and J by 4 bases, with 12 bases left in between. Looked up from germline, CDR1 is LNHDA and CDR2 is SQIVND (reference sequence). DNA for the CDR3: TGTGCCAGTAGTATAAGTTTGCGGGAATACAATGAGCAGTTCTTC. Encoded protein: CASSISLREYNEQFF.

CDR3: CASSQGGQGLGPQHF. DNA for the CDR3: TGCGCCAGCAGCCAAGGCGGTCAGGGGCTAGGGCCCCAGCATTTT. The chain combines TRBV4-3 with TRBJ1-5; D perhaps matches TRBD1 (6 bases). Trimming took 1 base from V and 9 from J, leaving 16 bases between them. Germline V gene lookup returns CDR1 LGHNA and CDR2 YSLEER. This CDR3 has 15 amino acids.

The V call is TRBV7-3, the J call TRBJ1-1; a possible D gene is TRBD1 (5 bases). The CDR3 contains 14 residues. Germline-derived CDR1 and CDR2 are SGHTA and FQGTGA. Deletions cut 3 bases from V and 2 bases from J, with 10 bases between. The CDR3, as DNA: TGTGCCAGCAGCTTTACAGGCGCTAACACTGAAGCTTTCTTT. Its translation is CASSFTGANTEAFF.

The chain is built from TRBV4-1 and TRBJ2-7; 12 bases align to TRBD2. The J segment lost 4 bases and the V segment lost 6 bases, leaving 13 bases of the junction unmatched. Germline CDR1 and CDR2: MGHRA and YSYEKL. The CDR3 runs 17 residues. CDR3: CASRQILTSGRSYEQYF. CDR3 coding DNA: TGCGCCAGCAGACAAATCCTCACTAGCGGGAGGTCGTACGAGCAGTACTTC.

This clone showed up just a few times. The V and J genes are TRBV28 and TRBJ2-2; TRBD2 agrees at 9 bases. The CDR3 consists of 16 residues. V shed 10 bases and J 6 bases; nucleotides not matched to a gene: 15. In germline, CDR1 is MDHEN, CDR2 SYDVKM. The CDR3, as DNA: TGTGCCACTATCCTATCTAGCGGGATTGGCTCCGGGGAGCTGTTTTTT. Its translation: CATILSSGIGSGELFF. The entire variable domain, with the rest obtained from reference TRBV28 and TRBJ2-2, is as follows: DVKVTQSSRYLVKRTGEKVFLECVQDMDHENMFWYRQDPGLGLRLIYFSYDVKMKEKGDIPEGYSVSREKKERFSLILESASTNQTSMYLCATILSSGIGSGELFFGEGSRLTVL.

The chain links TRBV27 to TRBJ1-6, with 8 bases fitting TRBD1. V lost 5 bases to trimming and J lost 7 bases; unmatched junction nucleotides: 4. CDR1 is MNHEY, CDR2 SMNVEV, per germline (reference sequence). This CDR3 region has 14 residues. The CDR3 DNA is TGTGCCAGCAGTCGGGACAGGCTGAATTCACCCCTCCACTTT. The encoded protein is CASSRDRLNSPLHF.

For the CDR3, the DNA is TGTGCCGCCTGTCCGGGGGGACAGGGCCAAGCTTTCTTT. It is translated as CAACPGGQGQAFF. The chain has TRBV28 and TRBJ1-1; 9 bases agree with TRBD1. CDR3 size: 13 residues. Germline CDR1 is MDHEN and CDR2 is SYDVKM. Trimming removed 11 bases from V and 9 bases from J; junction bases left unmatched: 13.

CDR3 bases: TGTGCCAGCAGCAAAGGACAGGTCTCCTACGAGCAGTACTTC. Translating gives CASSKGQVSYEQYF. The chain is built from TRBV14 and TRBJ2-7; 7 bases agree with TRBD1. There are 14 residues in the CDR3. V was clipped by 5 bases and J by 0 bases; unmatched bases: 4. Germline CDR1 is SGHDN and CDR2 is FVKESK.

The chain couples TRBV6-5 to TRBJ1-2; 10 nucleotides agree with TRBD1. CDR1 MNHEY and CDR2 SVGAGI come from the germline V gene. The CDR3 length is 14 residues. V lost 5 bases to trimming and J lost 7 bases; unmatched junction nucleotides: 7. Here the CDR3 DNA reads TGTGCCAGCAGTCCGGGACAGGGGCTCCTTGGCTACACCTTC. Protein: CASSPGQGLLGYTF.

The V gene is TRBV19, the J gene TRBJ1-5; 8 nucleotides match TRBD1. Germline V gene lookup returns CDR1 LNHDA and CDR2 SQIVND (reference sequence). V gave up 4 bases and J gave up 4 bases; unmatched junction bases: 9. The CDR3 has 16 residues. CDR3: CASSTPRTGKNQPQHF. DNA for the CDR3: TGTGCCAGTAGTACTCCCCGGACAGGGAAAAATCAGCCCCAGCATTTT.

This clone was counted a few times. The chain is built from TRBV12-5 and TRBJ1-4; 7 nucleotides align to TRBD1. Trimming removed 3 bases from V and 6 bases from J; junction bases left unmatched: 4. The CDR3 runs to 14 residues. CDR1 and CDR2 (germline): LGHNT, FRNRAP. The CDR3 region is CASGLSTGYEKLFF. The CDR3 nucleotides are TGTGCTAGTGGTTTATCGACAGGGTATGAAAAACTGTTTTTT.

This clone occurred a few times. The genes are TRBV5-1 and TRBJ2-7, with 8 bases that match TRBD1. With V trimmed by 0 bases and J by 5 bases, 1 base remained unmatched. The V gene's germline CDR1 is SGHRS and CDR2 YFSETQ. The CDR3 extends over 13 amino acids. The CDR3 is CASSLAGGNEQYF. For the CDR3, the DNA is TGCGCCAGCAGCTTGGCAGGGGGCAACGAGCAGTACTTC.

This chain joins TRBV9 and TRBJ2-1, with TRBD2 matching 8 bases. Trimming at V came to 0 bases and at J to 2 bases, leaving 4 bases not matched to a gene. CDR1 and CDR2 from the germline V gene are SGDLS and YYNGEE. The CDR3 loop spans 16 amino acids. The CDR3 DNA follows: TGTGCCAGCAGCGTAGGAGCGGGAGTAACCTACAATGAGCAGTTCTTC. Protein product: CASSVGAGVTYNEQFF. Full variable domain (remainder filled in from reference TRBV9 and TRBJ2-1): DSGVTQTPKHLITATGQRVTLRCSPRSGDLSVYWYQQSLDQGLQFLIQYYNGEERAKGNILERFSAQQFPDLHSELNLSSLELGDSALYFCASSVGAGVTYNEQFFGPGTRLTVL.

This chain links TRBV10-3 with TRBJ2-3; 11 bases line up with TRBD2. The trim removed 6 bases at V and 2 bases at J, leaving 13 bases unmatched. The CDR3 is 18 amino acids. CDR1 is ENHRY, CDR2 SYGVKD, per germline. CDR3 in amino acids: CAIRIQGTSGSLTDTQYF. The CDR3 nucleotides read TGTGCCATCAGAATTCAAGGGACTAGCGGTTCCCTCACAGATACGCAGTATTTT.

This clone was observed a single time. The V call is TRBV2, the J call TRBJ2-5, with TRBD2 identical over 8 bases. The DNA end favors TRBJ2-7, so the J call may be wrong. Germline V gene lookup returns CDR1 SNHLY and CDR2 FYNNEI. CDR3 length: 15 residues. The CDR3, as DNA: TGTGCCAGCCAGGTAACTAGCGGAGGTTACTACGAGCAGTACTTC. Translation gives CASQVTSGGYYEQYF.

A few counts support this clone. The chain couples TRBV5-4 to TRBJ2-5; 7 nucleotides agree with TRBD1. This CDR3 has 13 residues. Germline V lookup: CDR1 SGHNT, CDR2 YYREEE (reference sequence). With 7 bases clipped from V and 3 bases from J, the junction kept 6 bases outside the gene matches. CDR3 loop: CASQQGIEETQYF. The CDR3 nucleotides are TGTGCCAGCCAACAGGGGATTGAAGAGACCCAGTACTTC.

V is TRBV5-8 and J is TRBJ2-7; 7 bases are shared with TRBD2. V was pared by 4 bases and J by 2 bases, with 6 bases of the junction left unmatched. Germline CDR1 and CDR2: SGHTS and YDEGEE. The CDR3 spans 14 residues. The CDR3 nucleotides read TGTGCCAGCAGCCCCTTAACTAGCGCCTACGAGCAGTACTTC. This gives the protein CASSPLTSAYEQYF.

The chain employs TRBV7-2 and TRBJ1-2, with 9 bases aligning to TRBD1. This CDR3 is built from 15 residues. CDR1 and CDR2 from the germline V gene are SGHTA and FQGNSA. V lost 1 base to trimming and J lost 7 bases; unmatched junction nucleotides: 7. The CDR3: CASSLEGTGFAGYTF. CDR3 in DNA: TGTGCCAGCAGCTTAGAAGGGACAGGGTTTGCTGGCTACACCTTC.

V usage is TRBV12-5 and J usage is TRBJ2-1; 10 nucleotides match TRBD2. CDR1 is LGHNT and CDR2 is FRNRAP in the germline V gene. The CDR3 is 16 residues long. Trimming took 4 bases from V and 7 from J; bases not matched to a gene: 10. CDR3 region: CASGSPVLAGKNEQFF. CDR3 nucleotide sequence: TGTGCTAGTGGTTCGCCCGTACTAGCGGGAAAAAATGAGCAGTTCTTC.

The chain joins TRBV30 to TRBJ1-2, with D unresolved. The CDR3 extends over 13 amino acids. From germline, CDR1 is GTSNPN and CDR2 SVGIG (reference sequence). Trimming took off 4 bases at V and 7 bases at J, with 16 bases between the two ends. The CDR3 DNA is TGTGCCTGGACCGCCGGAGGCACCAGTGGCTACACCTTC. It yields the protein CAWTAGGTSGYTF.

This chain links TRBV30 with TRBJ1-1; no firm D call. Germline CDR1 is GTSNPN and CDR2 is SVGIG (reference sequence). V was trimmed by 4 bases and J by 0 bases, leaving 9 bases between them. The length of the CDR3 is 13 residues. The chain's CDR3 is CAWKITVNTEAFF. Here the CDR3 DNA reads TGTGCCTGGAAAATAACGGTGAACACTGAAGCTTTCTTT.

CDR3 bases: TGTGCCAGTAAGGGACAGTCGAGCACTGAAGCTTTCTTT. Protein: CASKGQSSTEAFF. The chain uses TRBV19 and TRBJ1-1; TRBD1 aligns across 7 bases. Germline V gives CDR1 LNHDA, CDR2 SQIVND (reference sequence). V lost 7 bases to trimming and J lost 4 bases; unmatched junction nucleotides: 6. This CDR3 is built from 13 residues.

CDR3 amino acids: CASSPGGRRNQPQHF. The CDR3 DNA sequence: TGTGCCAGCAGCCCGGGGGGGAGGCGCAATCAGCCCCAGCATTTT. The chain is built from TRBV27 and TRBJ1-5; D might be TRBD1 (5 bases). V was pared by 6 bases and J by 2 bases, with 14 bases between. CDR1 and CDR2 (germline): MNHEY, SMNVEV (reference sequence). CDR3 length equals 15 residues.